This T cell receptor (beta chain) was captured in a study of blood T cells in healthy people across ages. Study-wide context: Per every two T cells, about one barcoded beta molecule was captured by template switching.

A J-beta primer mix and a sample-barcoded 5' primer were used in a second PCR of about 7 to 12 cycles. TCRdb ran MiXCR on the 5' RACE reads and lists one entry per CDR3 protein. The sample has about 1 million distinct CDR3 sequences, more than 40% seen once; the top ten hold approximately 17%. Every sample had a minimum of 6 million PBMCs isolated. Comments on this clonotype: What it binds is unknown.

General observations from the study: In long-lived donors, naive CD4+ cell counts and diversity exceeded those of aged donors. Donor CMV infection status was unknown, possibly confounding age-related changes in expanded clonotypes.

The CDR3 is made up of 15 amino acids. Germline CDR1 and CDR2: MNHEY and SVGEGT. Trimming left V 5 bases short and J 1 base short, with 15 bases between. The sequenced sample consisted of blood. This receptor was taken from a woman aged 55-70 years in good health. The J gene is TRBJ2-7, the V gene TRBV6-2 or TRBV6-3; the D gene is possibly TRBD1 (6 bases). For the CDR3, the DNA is TGTGCCAGCAGTCGGACAGTCCTTCTTTCCTACGAGCAGTACTTC. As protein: CASSRTVLLSYEQYF.